This TCR beta chain came from a study of T cell changes during pregnancy in multiple sclerosis. Germline trimming cut 5 bases from V and 7 bases from J; bases unmatched to any gene: 11. CDR3 size: 15 residues. Germline V gene sequence: CDR1 SQVTM, CDR2 ANQGSEA. Profiled with immunoSEQ multiplex PCR; TCRdb holds only in-frame clones, not every one. The table lists approximately 45,000 clones, around 84% of them singletons. The chain links TRBV29-1 to TRBJ2-1; 10 nucleotides line up with TRBD2. The sequenced sample was CD4+ T cells from peripheral blood mononuclear cells, obtained before pregnancy. The receptor was derived from a female donor with multiple sclerosis, enrolled in a pregnancy study. The CDR3 spells CSVHSGRSRGNEQFF. The CDR3 DNA sequence: TGCAGCGTTCATAGCGGGAGGTCTCGAGGGAATGAGCAGTTCTTC.